This T cell receptor beta chain was sequenced in a study of human T cells and chemical hapten exposure. Study-wide context: Mostly female patients had alopecia areata, totalis or universalis. Study results and caveats: Patch test score showed a positive correlation with PT1 expanded TCR counts. High-frequency TCRs, those above 1 in 1000, stayed the same after DPC sensitization.

This clonotype appeared a few times. Its cognate antigen is unknown. Time point here: patch test 2, 6 weeks after DPC sensitization. Treatment meaning: therapeutic diphenylcyclopropenone sensitization with weekly scalp DPC. TCRdb fed the RACE reads into MiXCR, producing one record per CDR3 protein. Of just over 350,000 distinct CDR3 sequences listed, 6% to 7% are singletons. The source is a woman in her late teens or twenties with alopecia areata. Some clones in this sample may be carry-over from other donors' samples. Sequenced here: whole blood, sampled in connection with sensitization to the hapten diphenylcyclopropenone (DPC).

The DNA for the CDR3 is TGCAGTGCCCCGAAGCGGGGGGACTCCGAGCAGTACTTC. Translation: CSAPKRGDSEQYF. This chain uses TRBV20-1 with TRBJ2-7; 9 bases fit TRBD2. Germline CDR1 is DFQATT and CDR2 is SNEGSKA (reference sequence). The CDR3 runs 13 residues. V lost 6 bases, J lost 6 bases, and 9 bases stayed unmatched.